This T cell receptor beta chain stems from a study of blood T cells in healthy people across ages. Alongside a J-beta primer mix, a sample-barcoded 5' primer served in a second PCR lasting roughly 7 to 12 cycles. TCRdb re-analysed the 5' RACE reads in MiXCR, keeping a single row per CDR3 protein. Of 1.5 million to 2 million distinct CDR3 sequences listed, roughly 30% were seen once; the top ten hold roughly 8%. This clonotype was observed a few times. Sequenced: blood. The sequence came from a woman in her twenties or thirties in good health.

Here the CDR3 reads CASSPTLSYNSPLHF. CDR3 DNA sequence: TGTGCCAGCAGCCCGACACTCTCCTATAATTCACCCCTCCACTTT. This chain connects TRBV3-1 to TRBJ1-6; D uncertain. Looked up from germline, CDR1 is LGHDT and CDR2 is YNNKEL (reference sequence). Trimming took off 4 bases at V and 0 bases at J, with 7 bases between the two ends. The CDR3 sequence is 15 residues long.